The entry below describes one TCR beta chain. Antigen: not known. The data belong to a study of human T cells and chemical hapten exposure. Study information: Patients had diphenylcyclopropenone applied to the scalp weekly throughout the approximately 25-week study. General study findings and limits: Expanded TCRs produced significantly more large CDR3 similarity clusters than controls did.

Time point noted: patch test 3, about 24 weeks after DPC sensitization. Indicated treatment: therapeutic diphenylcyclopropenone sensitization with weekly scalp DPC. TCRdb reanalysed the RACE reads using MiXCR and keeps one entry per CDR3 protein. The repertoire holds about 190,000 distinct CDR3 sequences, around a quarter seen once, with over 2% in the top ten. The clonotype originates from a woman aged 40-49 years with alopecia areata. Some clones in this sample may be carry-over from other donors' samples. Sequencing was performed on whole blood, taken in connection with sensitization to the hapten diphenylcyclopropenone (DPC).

The CDR3, as DNA: TGTGCCAGCTCACCACAGGGGGGTGACACTGAAGCTTTCTTT. It yields the protein CASSPQGGDTEAFF. V usage is TRBV18 and J usage is TRBJ1-1, with D perhaps TRBD1 (6 bases). CDR3 size: 14 residues. Germline CDR1 and CDR2: KGHSH and LQKENI. Trimming took 1 base from V and 3 from J, leaving 9 bases between them.